The present entry profiles one T cell receptor (beta chain) with its context. No antigen is known for it. The primer mix had 60 Vbeta and 13 Jbeta primers. Sequencing used immunoSEQ multiplex PCR; TCRdb keeps in-frame clones, though not all of them. The table includes 110,000 or so clones, 75% to 85% detected once. Looked up from germline, CDR1 is LNHDA and CDR2 is SQIVND (reference sequence). The CDR3 totals 14 residues. Trimming stripped 1 base from V and 5 bases from J, with 12 bases between. These data belong to a study of cytomegalovirus exposure and HLA in healthy donors. Study-wide results and limits: There were some public TCRs occurring in many donors, but most TCR sequences were rare.

J is TRBJ2-7 and V is TRBV19, with D hard to call. The sequenced sample was PBMCs. The receptor was derived from a man between 35 and 55 years old in good health and CMV-seronegative. In DNA form, the CDR3 reads TGTGCCAGTAGTATAGTGCACAGTTGGGACGAGCAGTACTTC. Its translation is CASSIVHSWDEQYF.